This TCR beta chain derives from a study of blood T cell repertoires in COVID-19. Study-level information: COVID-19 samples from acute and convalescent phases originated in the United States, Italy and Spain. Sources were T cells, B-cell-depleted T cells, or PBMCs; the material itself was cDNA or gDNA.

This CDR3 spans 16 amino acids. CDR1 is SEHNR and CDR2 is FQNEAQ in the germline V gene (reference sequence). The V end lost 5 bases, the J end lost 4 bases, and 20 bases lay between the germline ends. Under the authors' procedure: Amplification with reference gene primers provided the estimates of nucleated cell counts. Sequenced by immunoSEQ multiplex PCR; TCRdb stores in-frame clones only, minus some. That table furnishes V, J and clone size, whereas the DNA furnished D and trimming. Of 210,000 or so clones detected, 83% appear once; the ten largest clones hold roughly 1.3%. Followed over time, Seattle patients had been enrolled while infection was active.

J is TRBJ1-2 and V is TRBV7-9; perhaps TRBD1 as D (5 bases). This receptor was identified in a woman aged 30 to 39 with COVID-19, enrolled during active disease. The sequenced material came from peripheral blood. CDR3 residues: CASSTAAGGAGYGYTF. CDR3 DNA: TGTGCCAGCAGCACCGCTGCCGGGGGAGCGGGCTATGGCTACACCTTC.